Presented here are 8 T cell receptor beta chains from one specimen sequenced in a study of beta chain features in type 1 diabetes. Study-level findings and limits: Shorter TCRB CDR3s, moderately but significantly so, marked every one of the four CD4+ subsets in Type 1 diabetes patients.

Sequenced material consisted of expressed TCRB transcripts (all of the isolated RNA was reverse transcribed). The assay was immunoSEQ multiplex PCR, and TCRdb's table has in-frame clones only and misses some. Found here are about 700,000 clones, around an eighth of them singletons; the top ten hold 0.022%. Their recognized antigens are unknown. The source material was naive CD4+ T cells from blood. The receptors here all came from a man aged 18 to 29 with type 1 diabetes.

The chain employs TRBV7-3 and TRBJ2-1; maybe TRBD1 (6 bases). This CDR3 spans 15 amino acids. The germline gives CDR1 SGHTA, CDR2 FQGTGA. Trimming pared 2 bases from V and 2 bases from J, leaving 10 bases between. CDR3 in DNA: TGTGCCAGCAGCTTAGGCCAGGGGCCCTACAATGAGCAGTTCTTC. Translation: CASSLGQGPYNEQFF.

The chain links TRBV5-4 to TRBJ2-2; possibly TRBD1 or TRBD2 for D (5 bases each). The CDR3 runs to 15 residues. V lost 0 bases to trimming and J lost 4 bases, with 10 bases between them. The V gene's germline CDR1 is SGHNT and CDR2 YYREEE (reference sequence). The CDR3 region is CASSLVGTITGELFF. The CDR3 nucleotides are TGTGCCAGCAGCTTGGTAGGGACCATCACCGGGGAGCTGTTTTTT.

This clone turned up a few times. The V and J genes are TRBV10-3 and TRBJ1-6; D gene uncertain. The CDR3 loop spans 13 amino acids. V was trimmed by 6 bases and J by 8 bases, leaving 11 bases between them. The germline gives CDR1 ENHRY, CDR2 SYGVKD. The CDR3 region has the DNA TGTGCCATCAGAAACTTTGGGGATTCACCCCTCCACTTT. Amino acids: CAIRNFGDSPLHF.

The chain recombines TRBV18 with TRBJ1-5; 7 bases match TRBD1. The CDR3 consists of 17 residues. V was clipped by 1 base and J by 2 bases; unmatched bases: 8. Germline-derived CDR1 and CDR2 are KGHSH and LQKENI. The CDR3 region is CASSPQGGGGGNQPQHF. The DNA of the CDR3 is TGTGCCAGCTCACCACAGGGAGGGGGCGGAGGCAATCAGCCCCAGCATTTT.

In its sample, this clone was seen a few times. Other DNA sequences of this sample code for an identical CDR3. This chain links TRBV5-1 with TRBJ1-5; 9 nucleotides line up with TRBD1. There are 14 residues in the CDR3. CDR1 SGHRS and CDR2 YFSETQ come from the germline V gene. Unmatched junction bases numbered 5, after V lost 4 bases and J lost 6 bases. CDR3 sequence reads: CASSPGTGSQPQHF. The CDR3, as DNA: TGCGCCAGCAGCCCCGGGACAGGGAGTCAGCCCCAGCATTTT.

This clone was seen only a few times. V is TRBV9 and J is TRBJ1-1, with D maybe TRBD1 (5 bases). The V end was cut by 3 bases, the J end by 0 bases, with 12 bases between. From germline, CDR1 is SGDLS and CDR2 YYNGEE. There are 15 residues in the CDR3. CDR3 in amino acids: CASSAPGSVNTEAFF. CDR3 in DNA: TGTGCCAGCAGCGCCCCAGGGTCGGTGAACACTGAAGCTTTCTTT.

V is TRBV7-2 and J is TRBJ2-5, with TRBD2 matching 9 bases. Germline V CDR1 and CDR2: SGHTA, FQGNSA. The J segment lost 4 bases and the V segment lost 3 bases, leaving 6 bases of the junction unmatched. The length of the CDR3 is 15 residues. Here the CDR3 DNA reads TGTGCCAGCAGCTTCCTCGGCGGGGGGGTAGAGACCCAGTACTTC. Translated: CASSFLGGGVETQYF.

The chain joins TRBV10-3 to TRBJ2-5; 9 positions agree with TRBD1. Losses at the gene ends were 6 bases for V and 5 bases for J; bases not matched to a gene: 4. CDR1 and CDR2 from the germline V gene are ENHRY and SYGVKD. CDR3 length equals 13 residues. Written as DNA, the CDR3 is TGTGCCATCAGGCGGGACAGGGCGGAGACCCAGTACTTC. This sequence encodes CAIRRDRAETQYF.